This is a list of T cell receptor beta chains from one sample in a study of siplizumab effects on memory and regulatory T cells. The repertoire was sequenced with immunoSEQ multiplex PCR; TCRdb's copy has only in-frame clones and lacks some. The sample has approximately 94,000 clones, around 90% seen once. Source material: CD4+ T cells sorted from blood. The receptors were gathered from a human donor in good health. Both conserved end residues are trimmed from each CDR3. The order of the fields is J gene, V gene, CDR3 protein.

J: TRBJ1-4
V: TRBV6-5
CDR3: ASSLSLPTNEKLF

J: TRBJ2-7
V: TRBV27
CDR3: ASRPKPAGAYEQY

J: TRBJ2-7
V: TRBV11-2
CDR3: ASSLSGQVSYEQY

J: TRBJ2-3
V: TRBV19
CDR3: ASSGQGVYTQY

J: TRBJ2-5
V: TRBV6-6
CDR3: ASSYGQGAQETQY

J: TRBJ2-2
V: TRBV7-6
CDR3: ASSLVLSKRDYTGELF

J: TRBJ1-2
V: TRBV4-1
CDR3: ASSQDTGPTYGYT

J: TRBJ1-5
V: TRBV10-3
CDR3: AISDWANQPQH

J: TRBJ2-7
V: TRBV2
CDR3: ASRVSIGGEQY

J: TRBJ2-5
V: TRBV4-1
CDR3: ASSQLGLAAETQY

J: .
V: TRBV7-2
CDR3: ASSPRGISSYEQY

J: TRBJ2-6
V: TRBV11-2
CDR3: ASSLEFGSGANVLT

J: TRBJ2-1
V: TRBV4-1
CDR3: ASSRGLLYNEQF

J: TRBJ1-1
V: TRBV6-4
CDR3: ASSSYAGTTEAF

J: TRBJ1-1
V: TRBV29-1
CDR3: SVGRVNTEAF

J: .
V: TRBV9
CDR3: ASSVGGEPYEQY

J: TRBJ2-3
V: TRBV2
CDR3: ASSEGGDTDTQY

J: TRBJ1-4
V: TRBV7-9
CDR3: ASSLGGSGNEKLF

J: TRBJ1-1
V: TRBV10-3
CDR3: AISEPGGAAAF

J: TRBJ2-2
V: TRBV5-1
CDR3: ASSPDRSVGELF

J: TRBJ2-3
V: TRBV29-1
CDR3: SVERRNGGPTDTQY

J: TRBJ1-1
V: TRBV9
CDR3: ASSPNGGNTEAF